This T cell receptor beta chain was recovered during a study of cytomegalovirus exposure and HLA in healthy donors. Regarding the study as a whole: Earlier analysis looked at TCR beta V segments, and most were productive about 90% or about 30% of the time. TCR beta sequences reportedly predicted most subjects' HLA-A and HLA-B alleles accurately. CMV serostatus alone was available as immune exposure information. Donors belonging to an Asian-associated ancestry cluster reportedly showed fewer N-insertions in productive TCRs than the roughly 670-donor mean, according to what a later analysis found.

Researchers ran the PCR with 60 Vbeta and 13 Jbeta primers. The method was immunoSEQ multiplex PCR; TCRdb's version includes in-frame clones alone and lacks a portion of them. Of about 130,000 clones in the sample, around 85% are singletons; the top ten hold under 2%. The CDR3 runs 13 residues. Germline loops: CDR1 SGHTA, CDR2 FQGNSA. The V gene end was trimmed by 7 bases and the J gene end by 3 bases; junction bases not matched to a gene: 3. About this clone itself: Its antigen remains unidentified.

The sequencing input was PBMCs. The receptor comes from a boy younger than 18 in good health and CMV-seronegative. The chain joins TRBV7-2 to TRBJ1-1; 9 positions match TRBD1. CDR3 region: CASKGQGHTEAFF. In DNA, the CDR3 is TGTGCCAGCAAGGGACAGGGTCACACTGAAGCTTTCTTT.